These 3 T cell receptor beta chains were all obtained from the same sample, sequenced in a study of cytomegalovirus exposure and HLA in healthy donors. With 60 Vbeta and 13 Jbeta primers, the PCR was carried out. The table came from immunoSEQ multiplex PCR; TCRdb's copy has only in-frame clones and leaves some out. This sample has about 120,000 clones, with around 86% found just once. The specimen was PBMCs. The receptors shown here come from a man younger than 45 in good health and CMV-seronegative.

This chain joins TRBV25-1 and TRBJ2-5, with D possibly matching TRBD1 (5 bases). The J call could be wrong; TRBJ2-7 is a better fit for the DNA end. Germline CDR1 is MGHDK and CDR2 is SYGVNS. The CDR3 sequence is 12 residues long. The CDR3 protein is CASSDRAHEQYF. The CDR3 DNA reads TGTGCCAGCAGTGACAGGGCCCACGAGCAGTACTTC.

V is TRBV28 and J is TRBJ2-7; the D gene is possibly TRBD2 (5 bases). Germline assignment: CDR1 MDHEN and CDR2 SYDVKM. V was cut by 5 bases and J by 0 bases, with 14 bases left in between. This CDR3 is 15 amino acids long. CDR3 loop: CASSSAGSRSYEQYF. CDR3 coding DNA: TGTGCCAGCAGTAGTGCGGGTTCCCGCTCCTACGAGCAGTACTTC. Drawing the rest from reference TRBV28 and TRBJ2-7, the complete variable domain is DVKVTQSSRYLVKRTGEKVFLECVQDMDHENMFWYRQDPGLGLRLIYFSYDVKMKEKGDIPEGYSVSREKKERFSLILESASTNQTSMYLCASSSAGSRSYEQYFGPGTRLTVT.

The chain employs TRBV5-4 and TRBJ2-7; TRBD1 is a possible D gene (6 bases). Germline lookup yields CDR1 SGHNT and CDR2 YYREEE (reference sequence). The CDR3 has 19 residues. V lost 0 bases and J 3 bases, leaving 25 bases between the germline ends. CDR3 region: CASSLDPVTETGFNYEQYF. The CDR3 nucleotides are TGTGCCAGCAGCTTGGACCCTGTGACTGAGACAGGCTTCAACTACGAGCAGTACTTC.